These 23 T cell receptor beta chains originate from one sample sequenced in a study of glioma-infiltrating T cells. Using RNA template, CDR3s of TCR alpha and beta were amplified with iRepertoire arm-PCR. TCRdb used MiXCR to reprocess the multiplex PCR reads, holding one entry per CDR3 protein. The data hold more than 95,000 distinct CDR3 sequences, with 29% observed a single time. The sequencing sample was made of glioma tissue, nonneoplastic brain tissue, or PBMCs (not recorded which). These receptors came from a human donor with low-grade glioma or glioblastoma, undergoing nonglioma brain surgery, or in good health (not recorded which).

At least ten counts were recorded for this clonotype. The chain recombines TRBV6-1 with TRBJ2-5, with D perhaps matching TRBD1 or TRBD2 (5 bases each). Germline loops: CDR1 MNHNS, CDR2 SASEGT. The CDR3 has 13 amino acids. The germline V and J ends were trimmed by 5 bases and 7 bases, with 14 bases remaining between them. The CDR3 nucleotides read TGTGCCAGCAGTTCTGGGGCGGGCGTGACCCAGTACTTC. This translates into CASSSGAGVTQYF.

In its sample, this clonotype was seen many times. The CDR3 sequence is CASSLDAGRAYEQYF. DNA of the CDR3: TGTGCCAGCAGTTTAGACGCAGGGAGGGCCTACGAGCAGTACTTC. This chain connects TRBV12-3 or TRBV12-4 to TRBJ2-7; 7 bases line up with TRBD2. The CDR3 covers 15 residues. V dropped 1 base and J dropped 2; count of bases not matched to a gene: 5.

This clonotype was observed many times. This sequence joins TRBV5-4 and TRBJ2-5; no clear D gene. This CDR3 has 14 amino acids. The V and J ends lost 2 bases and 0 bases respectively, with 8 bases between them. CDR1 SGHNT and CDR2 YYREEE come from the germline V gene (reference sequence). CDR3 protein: CASSFRTNQETQYF. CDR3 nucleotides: TGTGCCAGCAGCTTCAGAACGAACCAAGAGACCCAGTACTTC.

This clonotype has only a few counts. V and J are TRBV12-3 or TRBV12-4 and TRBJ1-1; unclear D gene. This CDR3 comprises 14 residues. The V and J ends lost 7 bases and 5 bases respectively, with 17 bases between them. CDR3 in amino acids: CASIVHRWGTEAFF. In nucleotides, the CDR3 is TGTGCCAGCATCGTACATAGGTGGGGAACTGAAGCTTTCTTT.

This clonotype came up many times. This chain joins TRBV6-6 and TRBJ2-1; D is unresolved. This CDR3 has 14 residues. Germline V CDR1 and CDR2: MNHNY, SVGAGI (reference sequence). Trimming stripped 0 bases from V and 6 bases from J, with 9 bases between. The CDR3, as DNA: TGTGCCAGCAGTTACTCGGCCCGGTTCAATGAGCAGTTCTTC. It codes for CASSYSARFNEQFF.

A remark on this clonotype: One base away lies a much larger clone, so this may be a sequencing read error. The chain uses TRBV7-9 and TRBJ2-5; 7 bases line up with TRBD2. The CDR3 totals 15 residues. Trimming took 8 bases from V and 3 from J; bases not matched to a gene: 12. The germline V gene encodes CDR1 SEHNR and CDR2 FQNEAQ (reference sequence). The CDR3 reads CASGTRNGGKETQYF. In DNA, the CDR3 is TGTGCCAGCGGCACACGTAACGGGGGGAAAGAGACCCAGTACTTC.

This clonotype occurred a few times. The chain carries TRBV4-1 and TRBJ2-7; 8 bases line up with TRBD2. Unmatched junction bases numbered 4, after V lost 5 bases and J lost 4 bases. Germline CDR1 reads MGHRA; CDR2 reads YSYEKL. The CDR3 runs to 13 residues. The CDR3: CASSWVAGYEQYF. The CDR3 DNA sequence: TGCGCCAGCAGCTGGGTAGCGGGGTACGAGCAGTACTTC.

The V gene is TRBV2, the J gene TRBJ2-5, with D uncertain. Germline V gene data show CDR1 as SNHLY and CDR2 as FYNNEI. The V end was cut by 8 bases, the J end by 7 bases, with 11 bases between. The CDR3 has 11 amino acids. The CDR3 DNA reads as TGTGCCAGCCCTGATAAGTCGACCCAGTACTTC. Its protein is CASPDKSTQYF.

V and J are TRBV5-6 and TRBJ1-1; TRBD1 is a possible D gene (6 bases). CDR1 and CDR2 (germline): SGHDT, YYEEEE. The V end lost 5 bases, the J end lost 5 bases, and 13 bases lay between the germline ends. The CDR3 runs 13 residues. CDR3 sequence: CASRTGIGTEAFF. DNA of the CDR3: TGTGCCAGCAGAACAGGGATTGGGACTGAAGCTTTCTTT.

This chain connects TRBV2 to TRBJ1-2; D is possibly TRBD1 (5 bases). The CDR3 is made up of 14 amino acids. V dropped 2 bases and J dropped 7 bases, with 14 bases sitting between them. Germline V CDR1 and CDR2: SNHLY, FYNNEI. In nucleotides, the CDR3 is TGTGCCAGCAGTGAAAGTCGCCAGGGAGGTGGCTACACCTTC. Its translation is CASSESRQGGGYTF. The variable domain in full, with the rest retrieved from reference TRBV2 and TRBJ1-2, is EPEVTQTPSHQVTQMGQEVILRCVPISNHLYFYWYRQILGQKVEFLVSFYNNEISEKSEIFDDQFSVERPDGSNFTLKIRSTKLEDSAMYFCASSESRQGGGYTFGSGTRLTVV.

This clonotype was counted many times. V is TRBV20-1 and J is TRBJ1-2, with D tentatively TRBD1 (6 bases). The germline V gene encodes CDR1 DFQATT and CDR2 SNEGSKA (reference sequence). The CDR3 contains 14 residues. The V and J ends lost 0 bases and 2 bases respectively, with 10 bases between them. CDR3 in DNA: TGCAGTGCTAGAGATTTAACAGGGAACTATGGCTACACCTTC. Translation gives CSARDLTGNYGYTF.

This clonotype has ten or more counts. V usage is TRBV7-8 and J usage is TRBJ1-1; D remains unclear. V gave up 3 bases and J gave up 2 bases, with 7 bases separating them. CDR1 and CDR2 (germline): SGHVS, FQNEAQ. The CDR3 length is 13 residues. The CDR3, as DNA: TGTGCCAGCAGCTTTACAGCAAACACTGAAGCTTTCTTT. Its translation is CASSFTANTEAFF. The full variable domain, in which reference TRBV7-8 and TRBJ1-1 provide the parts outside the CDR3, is GAGVSQSPRYKVAKRGQDVALRCDPISGHVSLFWYQQALGQGPEFLTYFQNEAQLDKSGLPSDRFFAERPEGSVSTLKIQRTQQEDSAVYLCASSFTANTEAFFGQGTRLTVV.

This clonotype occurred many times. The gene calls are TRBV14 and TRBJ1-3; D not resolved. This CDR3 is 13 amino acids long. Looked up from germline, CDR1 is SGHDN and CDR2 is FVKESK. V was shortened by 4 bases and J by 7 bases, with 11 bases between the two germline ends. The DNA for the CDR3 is TGTGCCAGCAGCCGGGCCAAGGCCAACACCATATATTTT. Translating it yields CASSRAKANTIYF.

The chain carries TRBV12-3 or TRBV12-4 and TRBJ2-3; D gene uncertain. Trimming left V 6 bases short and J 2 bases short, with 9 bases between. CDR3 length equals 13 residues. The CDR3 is CASSPGVTDTQYF. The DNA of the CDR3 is TGTGCCAGCAGCCCGGGTGTCACAGATACGCAGTATTTT.

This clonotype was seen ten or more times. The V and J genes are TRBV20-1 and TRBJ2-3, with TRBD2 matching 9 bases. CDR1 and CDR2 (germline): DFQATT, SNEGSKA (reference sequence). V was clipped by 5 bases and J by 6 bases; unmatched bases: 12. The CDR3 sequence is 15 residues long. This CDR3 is CSARVAGGPRDTQYF. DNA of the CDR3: TGCAGTGCTCGAGTTGCGGGGGGGCCCAGGGATACGCAGTATTTT.

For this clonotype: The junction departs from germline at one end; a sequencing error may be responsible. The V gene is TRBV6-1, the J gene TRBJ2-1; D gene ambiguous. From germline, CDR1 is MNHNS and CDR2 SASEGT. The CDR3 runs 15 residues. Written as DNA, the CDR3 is TGTGCCAGCAGACGGAAAGGGAACGAGCACAATGAGAAGTTCTTC. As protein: CASRRKGNEHNEKFF.

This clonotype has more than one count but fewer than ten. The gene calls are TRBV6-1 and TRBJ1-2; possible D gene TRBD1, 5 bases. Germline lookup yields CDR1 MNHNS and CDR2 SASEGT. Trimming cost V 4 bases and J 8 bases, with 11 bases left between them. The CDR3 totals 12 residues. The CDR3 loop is CASSGGHGGYTF. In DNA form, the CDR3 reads TGTGCCAGCAGTGGCGGACACGGGGGCTACACCTTC.

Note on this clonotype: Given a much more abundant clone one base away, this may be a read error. The CDR3 DNA reads as TGTGCCGGCAGTTTAAATGGGATTAGGGGAGCTTTCTTT. Encoded protein: CAGSLNGIRGAFF. The rearrangement joins TRBV28 to TRBJ1-1; a possible D gene is TRBD1 (5 bases). There are 13 residues in the CDR3. Germline loops: CDR1 MDHEN, CDR2 SYDVKM.

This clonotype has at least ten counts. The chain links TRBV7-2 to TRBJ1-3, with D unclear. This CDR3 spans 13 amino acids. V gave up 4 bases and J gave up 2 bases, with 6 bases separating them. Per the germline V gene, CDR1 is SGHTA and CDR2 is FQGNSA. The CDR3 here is CASSSYTGNTIYF. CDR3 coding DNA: TGTGCCAGCAGCTCTTATACTGGAAACACCATATATTTT.

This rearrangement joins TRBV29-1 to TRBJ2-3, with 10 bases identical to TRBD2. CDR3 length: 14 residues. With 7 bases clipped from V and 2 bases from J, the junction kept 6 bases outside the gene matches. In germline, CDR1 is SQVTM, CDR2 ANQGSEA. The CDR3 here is CSATAGGPTDTQYF. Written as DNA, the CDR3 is TGCAGCGCCACAGCGGGGGGGCCCACAGATACGCAGTATTTT.

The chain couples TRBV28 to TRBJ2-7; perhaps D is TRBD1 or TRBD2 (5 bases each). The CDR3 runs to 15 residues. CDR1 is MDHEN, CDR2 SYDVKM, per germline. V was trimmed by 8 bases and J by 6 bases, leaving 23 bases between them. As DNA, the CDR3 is TGTGCCAGCTCCCTAGGCCGGGGCCCGGTCATCGAGCAGTACTTC. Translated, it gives CASSLGRGPVIEQYF.

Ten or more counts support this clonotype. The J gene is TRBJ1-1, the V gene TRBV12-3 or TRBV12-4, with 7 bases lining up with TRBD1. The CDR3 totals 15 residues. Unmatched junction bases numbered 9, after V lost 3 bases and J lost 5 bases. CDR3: CASSFSAGGGTEAFF. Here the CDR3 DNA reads TGTGCCAGCAGTTTTTCGGCAGGGGGTGGAACTGAAGCTTTCTTT.

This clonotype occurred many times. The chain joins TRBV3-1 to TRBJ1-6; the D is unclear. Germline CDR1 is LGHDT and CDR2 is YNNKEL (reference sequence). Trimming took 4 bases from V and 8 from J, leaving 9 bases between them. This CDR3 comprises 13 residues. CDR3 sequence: CASSPLKDSPLHF. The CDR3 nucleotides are TGTGCCAGCAGCCCGCTAAAGGATTCACCCCTCCACTTT.